This TCR beta chain stems from a study of cytomegalovirus exposure and HLA in healthy donors. The germline CDR1 and CDR2 sequences are MNHNY and SVGAGI (reference sequence). Trimming left V 7 bases short and J 3 bases short, with 9 bases between. The CDR3 runs 12 residues. The primer mix had 60 Vbeta and 13 Jbeta primers. Data came from immunoSEQ multiplex PCR; TCRdb stores just in-frame clones and leaves some out. The listing records approximately 190,000 clones. Material for sequencing was PBMCs. This sequence joins TRBV6-6 and TRBJ1-1; no reliable D call. The clonotype comes from a man in his thirties or forties in good health and CMV-seronegative. The CDR3 here is CASIGGYTEAFF. In DNA, the CDR3 is TGTGCCAGCATAGGAGGTTACACTGAAGCTTTCTTT.